These 20 T cell receptor beta chains were all obtained from the same sample, sequenced in a study of Ad26.COV2.S vaccination and SARS-CoV-2 variants. Profiling relied on immunoSEQ multiplex PCR, and the TCRdb table lists in-frame clones only, not all of them. The data hold roughly 380,000 clones, with roughly 84% observed a single time. Treatment noted: around 19 received Ad26.COV2.S at low or high dose, single or two shots; several received placebo; per-sample allocation not given. The samples date from day 63 after the first vaccine or placebo injection. Sample: peripheral blood, taken in a trial of Ad26.COV2.S vaccine versus placebo. Source of these receptors: a person between 18 and 59 years old who received the Ad26.COV2.S COVID-19 vaccine or a placebo.

The V gene is TRBV7-8, the J gene TRBJ2-6; 7 bases map to TRBD2. Germline V CDR1 and CDR2: SGHVS, FQNEAQ. The length of the CDR3 is 17 residues. V trimming: 8 bases; J trimming: 0 bases; junction bases outside the gene matches: 10. The CDR3 is CASDRLAVTSGANVLTF. The CDR3 coding sequence is TGTGCCAGCGATCGACTAGCCGTAACCTCTGGGGCCAACGTCCTGACTTTC.

The genes are TRBV5-4 and TRBJ1-4; TRBD1 aligns across 8 bases. V shed 4 bases and J 3 bases; nucleotides not matched to a gene: 5. Germline V gene lookup returns CDR1 SGHNT and CDR2 YYREEE (reference sequence). The CDR3 length is 15 residues. CDR3 amino acids: CASSSDRGSNEKLFF. The CDR3 DNA reads as TGTGCCAGCAGCAGCGACAGGGGCTCTAATGAAAAACTGTTTTTT.

The chain recombines TRBV4-2 with TRBJ1-2, with D unclear. Trimming removed 1 base at V and 5 bases at J, with 14 bases between. Germline V gene lookup returns CDR1 LGHNA and CDR2 YNFKEQ. The CDR3 has 15 residues. CDR3 loop: CASSQVPGLEYGYTF. CDR3 bases: TGTGCCAGCAGCCAAGTTCCGGGCCTCGAGTATGGCTACACCTTC.

The chain employs TRBV29-1 and TRBJ2-6; D is unresolved. Trimming took 4 bases from V and 0 from J, leaving 7 bases between them. CDR1 and CDR2 (germline): SQVTM, ANQGSEA. CDR3 length equals 14 residues. CDR3 in amino acids: CSVGDGSGANVLTF. The CDR3 nucleotides read TGCAGCGTTGGAGACGGCTCTGGGGCCAACGTCCTGACTTTC.

The chain is built from TRBV29-1 and TRBJ2-7; 9 nucleotides line up with TRBD1. Germline loops: CDR1 SQVTM, CDR2 ANQGSEA. The CDR3 is 13 amino acids. The junction had 6 bases not matched to a gene; V was cut back by 7 bases and J by 2 bases. The CDR3 nucleotides are TGCAGCGCCCAGGGACAGGGCCCCTACGAGCAGTACTTC. It is translated as CSAQGQGPYEQYF.

The chain links TRBV5-1 to TRBJ1-2; 9 bases agree with TRBD1. The CDR3 has 14 amino acids. Germline CDR1 is SGHRS and CDR2 is YFSETQ. V trimming: 5 bases; J trimming: 8 bases; junction bases outside the gene matches: 10. In DNA, the CDR3 is TGCGCCAGCAGTACTGGACAGGGGCTTTCCGGCTACACCTTC. Amino acids: CASSTGQGLSGYTF.

In the case of this clone: The sample has other DNA sequences that encode this CDR3 too. The rearrangement links TRBV15 to TRBJ2-2; 7 positions agree with TRBD1. The J segment lost 5 bases and the V segment lost 0 bases, leaving 0 bases of the junction unmatched. Germline CDR1 and CDR2: LNHNV and YYDKDF (reference sequence). The CDR3 extends over 14 amino acids. CDR3 region: CATSRDRGTGELFF. The CDR3 DNA sequence: TGTGCCACCAGCAGAGACAGGGGGACCGGGGAGCTGTTTTTT.

This clone was seen just once. The V and J genes are TRBV19 and TRBJ2-5; 8 positions agree with TRBD1. V shed 5 bases and J 2 bases; nucleotides not matched to a gene: 10. The length of the CDR3 is 16 residues. CDR1 and CDR2 from the germline V gene are LNHDA and SQIVND (reference sequence). In DNA form, the CDR3 reads TGTGCCAGTAGTGTGTCCCGGACAGGGAGGCAAGAGACCCAGTACTTC. Translating it yields CASSVSRTGRQETQYF.

This rearrangement joins TRBV19 to TRBJ1-1; no clear D gene. The germline gives CDR1 LNHDA, CDR2 SQIVND (reference sequence). V was trimmed by 5 bases and J by 3 bases, leaving 10 bases between them. There are 13 residues in the CDR3. The CDR3 here is CASSGRGYTEAFF. The DNA of the CDR3 is TGTGCCAGTAGTGGGCGGGGTTACACTGAAGCTTTCTTT.

The V call is TRBV4-1, the J call TRBJ1-5, with unresolved D. Germline-derived CDR1 and CDR2 are MGHRA and YSYEKL. CDR3 length: 13 amino acids. V was pared by 1 base and J by 4 bases, with 5 bases between. The CDR3 protein is CASSQAGNQPQHF. DNA of the CDR3: TGCGCCAGCAGCCAAGCGGGGAATCAGCCCCAGCATTTT.

This chain links TRBV29-1 with TRBJ2-7; D assignment may be TRBD1 or TRBD2 (5 bases each). Germline CDR1 is SQVTM and CDR2 is ANQGSEA. CDR3 length: 13 amino acids. V was pared by 2 bases and J by 2 bases, with 10 bases between. The CDR3 protein is CSVEKGTPYEQYF. CDR3 sequence (DNA): TGCAGCGTTGAAAAGGGGACCCCCTACGAGCAGTACTTC.

The chain links TRBV7-9 to TRBJ2-7; 7 bases map to TRBD1. Germline-derived CDR1 and CDR2 are SEHNR and FQNEAQ (reference sequence). CDR3 length: 17 amino acids. J gave up 2 bases and V 1 base, and 11 bases lay outside the gene matches. As DNA, the CDR3 is TGTGCCAGCAGCTTAGAAAAGGGGTCAGGGGGTGCCTACGAGCAGTACTTC. Residues: CASSLEKGSGGAYEQYF. Using reference TRBV7-9 and TRBJ2-7 for the parts outside the CDR3, the full variable domain is DTGVSQNPRHKITKRGQNVTFRCDPISEHNRLYWYRQTLGQGPEFLTYFQNEAQLEKSRLLSDRFSAERPKGSFSTLEIQRTEQGDSAMYLCASSLEKGSGGAYEQYFGPGTRLTVT.

The chain uses TRBV6-2 or TRBV6-3 and TRBJ2-3; D remains ambiguous. This CDR3 comprises 16 residues. CDR1 MNHEY and CDR2 SVGEGT come from the germline V gene. The ends were cut back, 0 bases at V and 7 bases at J, with 17 bases in the middle. CDR3 DNA: TGTGCCAGCAGTTACTCCGGTGTACGTGAGAGAAATACGCAGTATTTT. Protein: CASSYSGVRERNTQYF.

The chain combines TRBV24-1 with TRBJ1-1, with 7 nucleotides matching TRBD1. V was pared by 7 bases and J by 3 bases, with 4 bases of the junction left unmatched. Germline V lookup: CDR1 KGHDR, CDR2 SFDVKD. This CDR3 region has 13 residues. In DNA form, the CDR3 reads TGTGCCACCAGAGGGCAGGGGGACACTGAAGCTTTCTTT. It codes for CATRGQGDTEAFF.

V is TRBV9 and J is TRBJ1-6; 11 nucleotides agree with TRBD1. Germline V gene lookup returns CDR1 SGDLS and CDR2 YYNGEE. This CDR3 has 18 amino acids. J lost 6 bases, V lost 1 base, and 9 bases had no gene match. Here the CDR3 reads CASSVREDRGLGNSPLHF. CDR3 coding DNA: TGTGCCAGCAGCGTACGGGAGGACAGGGGGCTTGGTAATTCACCCCTCCACTTT.

This sequence joins TRBV19 and TRBJ2-1; D gene ambiguous. The CDR3 is made up of 14 amino acids. Germline V CDR1 and CDR2: LNHDA, SQIVND (reference sequence). Trimming removed 7 bases at V and 0 bases at J, with 10 bases between. CDR3 sequence: CASNPYSSYNEQFF. The DNA of the CDR3 is TGTGCCAGTAATCCTTACAGCTCCTACAATGAGCAGTTCTTC.

The chain is built from TRBV7-9 and TRBJ2-2; 8 bases match TRBD2. The CDR3 extends over 16 amino acids. The V gene end was trimmed by 4 bases and the J gene end by 7 bases; junction bases not matched to a gene: 11. From germline, CDR1 is SEHNR and CDR2 FQNEAQ (reference sequence). The chain's CDR3 is CASSSGGAGGYGELFF. The CDR3 DNA reads TGTGCCAGCAGCTCCGGGGGGGCAGGAGGCTACGGGGAGCTGTTTTTT.

The chain links TRBV7-9 to TRBJ1-5; D is perhaps TRBD1 (6 bases). V lost 3 bases and J lost 8, with 26 bases in between. Germline loops: CDR1 SEHNR, CDR2 FQNEAQ (reference sequence). CDR3 length equals 18 residues. CDR3: CASSLTDAGAAKREPQHF. The CDR3 coding sequence is TGTGCCAGCAGCTTGACCGACGCAGGGGCCGCGAAACGCGAGCCCCAGCATTTT.

V is TRBV5-1 and J is TRBJ2-4; 7 bases match TRBD2. In germline, CDR1 is SGHRS, CDR2 YFSETQ. This CDR3 comprises 15 residues. V was pared by 1 base and J by 3 bases, with 4 bases of the junction left unmatched. The CDR3 nucleotides read TGCGCCAGCAGCTTGAGCGGGGCCGGCAAAAACATTCAGTACTTC. It translates to CASSLSGAGKNIQYF. The whole variable domain, remainder taken from reference TRBV5-1 and TRBJ2-4, is KAGVTQTPRYLIKTRGQQVTLSCSPISGHRSVSWYQQTPGQGLQFLFEYFSETQRNKGNFPGRFSGRQFSNSRSEMNVSTLELGDSALYLCASSLSGAGKNIQYFGAGTRLSVL.

This chain joins TRBV3-1 (or the pseudogene TRBV3-2) and TRBJ1-4, with 8 bases fitting TRBD1. The V gene end was trimmed by 1 base and the J gene end by 10 bases; junction bases not matched to a gene: 11. The V gene's germline CDR1 is LGHDT and CDR2 YNNKEL (reference sequence). The CDR3 has 16 amino acids. The CDR3 reads CASSQVPTGGTGKLFF. Here the CDR3 DNA reads TGTGCCAGCAGCCAAGTTCCCACAGGGGGAACGGGAAAACTGTTTTTT.